A single sample is the source of the 10 T cell receptor beta chains below, sequenced in a study of shared clonotypes between healthy human individuals (dated by TCRdb to 2018 to 2021). The library was built by means of the immunoSEQ multiplex PCR assay. Drawn from immuneACCESS, this table holds only the in-frame rearrangements with V and J called that TCRdb kept. Clones are partly lost; checked studies trace under half to an unresolved V gene and leave the rest unexplained. The sample table holds approximately 1,500,000 clones, of which around 95% were seen once. About 1% of the sample comes from the top ten. The sample consisted of naive CD4+ T cells sorted from blood. This sample's cell subset or site label indicates: CD45RA+ positively selected. These receptor sequences come from a man aged 25-40 years in good health.

A remark on this clone: In the same sample, other DNA sequences code for this CDR3. The chain has TRBV5-1 and TRBJ1-1; 7 bases map to TRBD1. J gave up 6 bases and V 0 bases, and 2 bases lay outside the gene matches. Germline lookup yields CDR1 SGHRS and CDR2 YFSETQ. The CDR3 length is 13 residues. CDR3 sequence reads: CASSLAGGAEAFF. The DNA for the CDR3 is TGCGCCAGCAGCTTGGCAGGGGGGGCTGAAGCTTTCTTT.

V usage is TRBV5-1 and J usage is TRBJ2-5; 8 bases are a match to TRBD1. Per germline, CDR1 SGHRS and CDR2 YFSETQ. There are 15 residues in the CDR3. V lost 4 bases and J lost 3; bases outside the gene matches: 8. CDR3 region: CASSVTGVGKETQYF. The CDR3 DNA follows: TGCGCCAGCAGCGTGACAGGGGTTGGGAAAGAGACCCAGTACTTC.

This chain uses TRBV7-9 with TRBJ2-1, with TRBD2 matching 7 bases. The CDR3 covers 14 residues. V trimming: 1 base; J trimming: 12 bases; junction bases outside the gene matches: 9. Germline values: CDR1 SEHNR, CDR2 FQNEAQ (reference sequence). DNA for the CDR3: TGTGCCAGCAGCTTAGGCACGAGCGGGGTTGGGCAGTTCTTC. Amino acid sequence: CASSLGTSGVGQFF.

The chain links TRBV5-6 to TRBJ2-2, with TRBD1 matching 8 bases. This CDR3 is built from 17 residues. V was pared by 2 bases and J by 3 bases, with 9 bases of the junction left unmatched. Germline CDR1 is SGHDT and CDR2 is YYEEEE. In DNA, the CDR3 is TGTGCCAGCAGCTTCAGTCCGACAGGGGTTGACACCGGGGAGCTGTTTTTT. Amino acid sequence: CASSFSPTGVDTGELFF.

The chain employs TRBV6-5 and TRBJ2-2; possible D gene TRBD2, 6 bases. Trimming pared 2 bases from V and 6 bases from J, leaving 13 bases between. The CDR3 consists of 15 residues. Per the germline V gene, CDR1 is MNHEY and CDR2 is SVGAGI. The CDR3 coding sequence is TGTGCCAGCAGTTACACGGGAGCGGCCGCCGGGGAGCTGTTTTTT. Translation gives CASSYTGAAAGELFF.

The CDR3 region is CASSLSPSSYEQYF. CDR3 in DNA: TGTGCCAGCAGCTTAAGCCCGAGCTCCTACGAGCAGTACTTC. The chain is built from TRBV11-2 and TRBJ2-7; D remains ambiguous. Germline loops: CDR1 SGHAT, CDR2 FQNNGV. The V end was cut by 2 bases, the J end by 0 bases, with 8 bases between. CDR3 size: 14 residues.

As to this clone: Other DNA sequences in this specimen translate into the identical CDR3. This sequence joins TRBV4-1 and TRBJ2-6; D is undetermined. CDR3 size: 13 residues. Germline assignment: CDR1 MGHRA and CDR2 YSYEKL. The germline V and J ends were trimmed by 2 bases and 1 base, with 0 bases remaining between them. CDR3: CASSQSGANVLTF. CDR3 nucleotide sequence: TGCGCCAGCAGCCAATCTGGGGCCAACGTCCTGACTTTC.

CDR3 coding DNA: TGTGCCAGCTCACCCAGGGGGGACCGGGTGACTGGGGCCAACGTCCTGACTTTC. Protein product: CASSPRGDRVTGANVLTF. V and J are TRBV18 and TRBJ2-6, with a weak D call TRBD1 (7 bases). Deletions cut 3 bases from V and 2 bases from J, with 17 bases between. Looked up from germline, CDR1 is KGHSH and CDR2 is LQKENI. This CDR3 spans 18 amino acids.

This chain connects TRBV5-1 to TRBJ2-2, with 8 bases aligning to TRBD2. This CDR3 has 15 amino acids. Germline trimming cut 3 bases from V and 5 bases from J; bases unmatched to any gene: 6. Germline V lookup: CDR1 SGHRS, CDR2 YFSETQ. Here the CDR3 DNA reads TGCGCCAGCAGCTGGGGTAGCGGGACTACCGGGGAGCTGTTTTTT. Amino acids: CASSWGSGTTGELFF.

J is TRBJ2-7 and V is TRBV4-3; the match to TRBD2 covers 13 bases. The CDR3 is 16 amino acids. Germline V gives CDR1 LGHNA, CDR2 YSLEER. With 3 bases clipped from V and 6 bases from J, the junction kept 8 bases outside the gene matches. CDR3 coding DNA: TGCGCCAGCAGCCAGGACATACTAGCGGGAGGGAGCGAGCAGTACTTC. The encoded protein is CASSQDILAGGSEQYF.